This T cell receptor beta chain is drawn from a study of OX40 agonist ivuxolimab in advanced cancers. Background on the study: Patients got intravenous ivuxolimab at 0.01 to 10 mg/kg every 2 weeks. The dose-escalation cohort was around 83% male, with a mean age of 60 years, ranging about 23 to 90.

Germline V gene sequence: CDR1 GTSNPN, CDR2 SVGIG (reference sequence). Trimming removed 4 bases from V and 4 bases from J; junction bases left unmatched: 8. This CDR3 spans 15 amino acids. To note about this clone: Its antigen remains unknown.

Study observations and caveats: More expanded clones were seen, on average, in CD8+ T cells than in CD4+.

Sequencing was performed with immunoSEQ multiplex PCR; in TCRdb, only in-frame clones are kept and a portion is missing. The table lists roughly 12,000 clones, over 60% of them singletons, with over 25% in the top ten. The chain couples TRBV30 to TRBJ2-3, with 10 bases lining up with TRBD1. The sequence was collected from an adult with an advanced solid tumor such as melanoma, head and neck, liver or kidney cancer. The material was CD4+ or CD8+ T cells sorted from blood, obtained in a trial of the OX40 agonist ivuxolimab. The CDR3 DNA reads TGTGCCTGGACGGCGACAGGGGGCCTGGCAGATACGCAGTATTTT. Protein sequence: CAWTATGGLADTQYF.